A single sample gave rise to the 17 T cell receptor beta chains below, sequenced in a study of T cell responses to AZD1222 COVID-19 vaccine. Repertoires were generated with immunoSEQ multiplex PCR, while TCRdb's copy carries only in-frame clones and drops some. The sample holds tens of thousands of clones, about 86% seen once. This sample comprised peripheral blood, obtained 28 days after the second AZD1222 dose. These receptors all stem from an adult who received the AZD1222 COVID-19 vaccine.

Only one count was recorded for this clone. The V call is TRBV3-1 (or the pseudogene TRBV3-2), the J call TRBJ2-7; D gene ambiguous. Germline V lookup: CDR1 LGHDT, CDR2 YNNKEL (reference sequence). Trimming took 1 base from V and 3 from J, leaving 4 bases between them. The CDR3 spans 12 residues. The CDR3 bases are TGTGCCAGCAGCCAAGGGTTCTACGAGCAGTACTTC. Translated: CASSQGFYEQYF.

V usage is TRBV19 and J usage is TRBJ2-3; tentatively, D is TRBD2 (7 bases). CDR1 LNHDA and CDR2 SQIVND come from the germline V gene (reference sequence). This CDR3 contains 16 residues. V shed 0 bases and J shed 2 bases, with 12 bases lying between them. CDR3 bases: TGTGCCAGTAGTATAGATGAGGGGGGGACCACAGATACGCAGTATTTT. Protein sequence: CASSIDEGGTTDTQYF.

The chain carries TRBV4-1 and TRBJ2-7; D perhaps matches TRBD1 (5 bases). The CDR3 sequence is 16 residues long. Trimming took 1 base from V and 0 from J, leaving 13 bases between them. Germline V lookup: CDR1 MGHRA, CDR2 YSYEKL. CDR3: CASSQGRASNSYEQYF. CDR3 DNA: TGCGCCAGCAGCCAAGGCAGGGCCTCTAACTCCTACGAGCAGTACTTC.

The chain combines TRBV30 with TRBJ1-2; no reliable D call. V lost 1 base, J lost 2 bases, and 8 bases lay in between. This CDR3 contains 13 residues. From germline, CDR1 is GTSNPN and CDR2 SVGIG (reference sequence). CDR3 in DNA: TGTGCCTGGAGTGGTCAGAACAACTATGGCTACACCTTC. Its translation is CAWSGQNNYGYTF.

The V gene is TRBV2, the J gene TRBJ2-2; 14 bases are a match to TRBD2. Germline-derived CDR1 and CDR2 are SNHLY and FYNNEI. This CDR3 spans 16 amino acids. Unmatched junction bases numbered 7, after V lost 6 bases and J lost 7 bases. The CDR3 region is CASSGGLAGGGGELFF. Here the CDR3 DNA reads TGTGCCAGCAGCGGCGGACTAGCGGGGGGAGGCGGGGAGCTGTTTTTT.

The rearrangement joins TRBV2 to TRBJ1-1, with a weak D call TRBD1 (6 bases). Germline V gene lookup returns CDR1 SNHLY and CDR2 FYNNEI. The CDR3 runs to 13 residues. Trimming left V 6 bases short and J 4 bases short, with 12 bases between. CDR3 in DNA: TGTGCCAGCAGGACCGGGGGCCTCACTGAAGCTTTCTTT. Encoded protein: CASRTGGLTEAFF.

The V gene is TRBV6-2 or TRBV6-3, the J gene TRBJ1-2; perhaps TRBD1 as D (5 bases). V was pared by 4 bases and J by 1 base, with 7 bases between. This CDR3 has 13 amino acids. Per germline, CDR1 MNHEY and CDR2 SVGEGT. The CDR3 DNA reads as TGTGCCAGCAGTTTACAGGTTAACTATGGCTACACCTTC. This gives the protein CASSLQVNYGYTF.

The rearrangement uses TRBV15 and TRBJ1-5; D gene ambiguous. Per germline, CDR1 LNHNV and CDR2 YYDKDF (reference sequence). Trimming cost V 3 bases and J 6 bases, with 12 bases left between them. This CDR3 spans 14 amino acids. The CDR3 loop reads CATSRFAIGQPQHF. DNA of the CDR3: TGTGCCACCAGCAGGTTCGCTATAGGTCAGCCCCAGCATTTT.

The genes are TRBV19 and TRBJ1-3; a possible D gene is TRBD1 (5 bases). CDR3 length: 16 residues. Germline-derived CDR1 and CDR2 are LNHDA and SQIVND (reference sequence). With 5 bases removed from V and 0 bases from J, the gap between germline ends came to 14 bases. The CDR3: CASSSDDSYSGNTIYF. In DNA form, the CDR3 reads TGTGCCAGTAGTTCGGACGACAGCTACTCTGGAAACACCATATATTTT.

The V call is TRBV5-4, the J call TRBJ2-1, with 8 nucleotides matching TRBD2. J gave up 1 base and V 1 base, and 1 base lay outside the gene matches. Germline V gene data show CDR1 as SGHNT and CDR2 as YYREEE (reference sequence). CDR3 length: 15 residues. The chain's CDR3 is CASSLSGRSYNEQFF. The CDR3, as DNA: TGTGCCAGCAGCTTGAGCGGGAGATCCTACAATGAGCAGTTCTTC. Full variable domain (missing parts from reference TRBV5-4 and TRBJ2-1): ETGVTQSPTHLIKTRGQQVTLRCSSQSGHNTVSWYQQALGQGPQFIFQYYREEENGRGNFPPRFSGLQFPNYSSELNVNALELDDSALYLCASSLSGRSYNEQFFGPGTRLTVL.

This chain links TRBV19 with TRBJ1-1, with D perhaps TRBD1 (6 bases). Germline values: CDR1 LNHDA, CDR2 SQIVND (reference sequence). The CDR3 spans 13 residues. V was clipped by 8 bases and J by 3 bases, with 13 bases between them. The CDR3 spells CASRDKSDTEAFF. CDR3 DNA sequence: TGTGCCAGTCGGGACAAGAGTGACACTGAAGCTTTCTTT.

This clone was counted only a few times. The CDR3 loop reads CASRLRDSPLHF. In nucleotides, the CDR3 is TGTGCCAGCAGGTTACGGGATTCACCCCTCCACTTT. The V call is TRBV27, the J call TRBJ1-6; D is uncertain. The V gene's germline CDR1 is MNHEY and CDR2 SMNVEV (reference sequence). With 6 bases removed from V and 8 bases from J, the gap between germline ends came to 8 bases. The CDR3 consists of 12 residues.

The V and J genes are TRBV7-6 and TRBJ2-7, with D perhaps matching TRBD1 (6 bases). Germline V CDR1 and CDR2: SGHVS, FNYEAQ. Trimming left V 6 bases short and J 2 bases short, with 17 bases between. The CDR3 is made up of 15 amino acids. The CDR3 sequence: CASSATGTPAYEQYF. The CDR3 bases are TGTGCCAGCAGTGCCACCGGGACACCGGCCTACGAGCAGTACTTC. The whole variable domain, filled in from reference TRBV7-6 and TRBJ2-7, reads GAGVSQSPRYKVTKRGQDVALRCDPISGHVSLYWYRQALGQGPEFLTYFNYEAQQDKSGLPNDRFSAERPEGSISTLTIQRTEQRDSAMYRCASSATGTPAYEQYFGPGTRLTVT.

The genes are TRBV28 and TRBJ2-1; the match to TRBD2 covers 12 bases. The germline CDR1 and CDR2 sequences are MDHEN and SYDVKM. J was trimmed by 8 bases and V by 6 bases; bases with no gene match: 11. The CDR3 length is 16 residues. The CDR3 reads CASSTAASGGGDEQFF. CDR3 in DNA: TGTGCCAGCAGCACGGCGGCTAGCGGGGGGGGCGATGAGCAGTTCTTC.

J is TRBJ2-7 and V is TRBV18; D uncertain. The CDR3 is 15 residues long. The V gene lost 2 bases and the J gene lost 4 bases, with 15 bases spanning the gap. Germline CDR1 KGHSH, CDR2 LQKENI. The chain's CDR3 is CASSPNDGAAYEQYF. For the CDR3, the DNA is TGTGCCAGCTCACCAAACGACGGAGCAGCTTACGAGCAGTACTTC.

This clone has a single count. The chain couples TRBV6-5 to TRBJ2-7; 9 bases map to TRBD1. The ends lost 6 bases at V and 7 bases at J; junction bases unmatched: 10. Germline V gene lookup returns CDR1 MNHEY and CDR2 SVGAGI. The CDR3 consists of 14 residues. The CDR3 protein is CASRRDRDSVEQYF. The CDR3 coding sequence is TGTGCCAGCAGACGGGACAGGGATTCAGTAGAGCAGTACTTC.

The chain couples TRBV30 to TRBJ2-7; D is possibly TRBD1 (6 bases). There are 14 residues in the CDR3. With 3 bases removed from V and 1 base from J, the gap between germline ends came to 13 bases. Germline assignment: CDR1 GTSNPN and CDR2 SVGIG (reference sequence). The CDR3 is CAWRGVGTSYEQYF. DNA for the CDR3: TGTGCCTGGAGGGGAGTAGGGACATCCTACGAGCAGTACTTC.